This TCR beta chain was sequenced during a study of blood T cell repertoires in COVID-19. Study at large: In each case, the material was cDNA or gDNA derived from T cells, B-cell-depleted T cells, or PBMCs.

Seattle cases were enrolled at active infection and followed longitudinally. This CDR3 region has 15 residues. The germline V gene has CDR1 LGHDT and CDR2 YNNKEL (reference sequence). V lost 0 bases to trimming and J lost 8 bases, with 16 bases between them. The method was immunoSEQ multiplex PCR; TCRdb's version includes in-frame clones alone and lacks a portion of them. The table records approximately 200,000 clones, 90% to 95% of them present only once. This TCR came from a man aged 25 to 40 with COVID-19, enrolled during active disease. The source material was peripheral blood. V and J are TRBV3-1 (or the pseudogene TRBV3-2) and TRBJ1-2, with D perhaps matching TRBD1 (6 bases). The CDR3 protein is CASSQDPTGLGGYTF. CDR3 bases: TGTGCCAGCAGCCAAGATCCGACAGGATTGGGCGGCTACACCTTC.